Listed here are 30 T cell receptor beta chains from one sample, sequenced in a study of CD8+CD57+ T cells in acquired aplastic anemia. For CDR3 and TCR beta VDJ profiling, genomic DNA was the template used. Each CDR3 protein is one row after TCRdb ran MiXCR on the reads. The sample lists about 160,000 distinct CDR3 sequences, more than 45% occurring once. Patients chosen for sequencing had CD8+CD57+ cells that had expanded, as shown by flow cytometry. Sequenced sample: sorted CD4+, CD8+, or CD8+CD57+ T cells (not recorded which) from PBMCs. These receptor sequences come from a human donor with aplastic anemia.

This clonotype has a single count. The chain employs TRBV5-1 and TRBJ2-5; 10 bases line up with TRBD2. The V segment lost 4 bases and the J segment 0 bases; nucleotides outside the gene matches: 3. The length of the CDR3 is 15 residues. The germline V gene has CDR1 SGHRS and CDR2 YFSETQ. The CDR3 spells CASSQGLADQETQYF. CDR3 coding DNA: TGCGCCAGCAGCCAAGGACTAGCGGACCAAGAGACCCAGTACTTC.

The J gene is TRBJ1-6, the V gene TRBV20-1, with D tentatively TRBD1 (5 bases). Trimming took off 7 bases at V and 7 bases at J, with 20 bases between the two ends. CDR1 is DFQATT, CDR2 SNEGSKA, per germline (reference sequence). The CDR3 has 15 amino acids. For the CDR3, the DNA is TGCAGTGTCGGAGATCCCGGGACGGGGAATTCACCCCTCCACTTT. It specifies CSVGDPGTGNSPLHF.

As to this clonotype: A read error may explain this, as a much larger clone is one base away. The chain carries TRBV12-3 or TRBV12-4 and TRBJ1-5; the D gene is possibly TRBD1 (5 bases). The CDR3 runs to 15 residues. CDR3 residues: CASRRGSYGNQPLHF. Written as DNA, the CDR3 is TGTGCCAGCAGGCGGGGGAGTTACGGCAATCAGCCCCTGCATTTT.

Written as DNA, the CDR3 is TGTGCCATCAGTGAGACAGGGTTCGGCTACACCTTC. Protein sequence: CAISETGFGYTF. This chain connects TRBV10-3 to TRBJ1-2, with a tentative D call TRBD1 (6 bases). This CDR3 spans 12 amino acids. Trimming cost V 2 bases and J 8 bases, with 9 bases left between them. From germline, CDR1 is ENHRY and CDR2 SYGVKD.

About this clonotype itself: One end of the junction fails to match germline, which may point to a read error. The V gene is TRBV11-1, the J gene TRBJ2-1; perhaps TRBD1 as D (5 bases). The length of the CDR3 is 17 residues. Germline lookup yields CDR1 SGHAT and CDR2 FQDESV (reference sequence). CDR3 protein: CASSLIFPGAAYNERFF. CDR3 nucleotide sequence: TGTGCCAGCAGCTTAATTTTCCCTGGGGCGGCCTACAATGAGCGGTTCTTC. Filled out from reference TRBV11-1 and TRBJ2-1, the complete variable domain reads EAEVAQSPRYKITEKSQAVAFWCDPISGHATLYWYRQILGQGPELLVQFQDESVVDDSQLPKDRFSAERLKGVDSTLKIQPAELGDSAMYLCASSLIFPGAAYNERFFGPGTRLTVL.

In its sample, this clonotype was seen once. The rearrangement links TRBV20-1 to TRBJ2-1; 7 bases are shared with TRBD2. The germline gives CDR1 DFQATT, CDR2 SNEGSKA (reference sequence). Unmatched junction bases numbered 9, after V lost 3 bases and J lost 7 bases. This CDR3 has 14 residues. CDR3 loop: CSASRGGGSNEQFF. The CDR3 region has the DNA TGCAGTGCTAGTCGCGGCGGGGGATCAAATGAGCAGTTCTTC.

This clonotype was counted ten times or more. The chain combines TRBV6-5 with TRBJ2-5; D perhaps matches TRBD1 (6 bases). In germline, CDR1 is MNHEY, CDR2 SVGAGI. Trimming cost V 11 bases and J 8 bases, with 30 bases left between them. The CDR3 runs to 16 residues. The CDR3: CAQPGALAWPVFTQYF. CDR3 in DNA: TGTGCCCAACCAGGGGCTTTAGCGTGGCCGGTCTTCACCCAGTACTTC.

This clonotype occurred many times. The chain has TRBV6-1 and TRBJ1-5; TRBD1 matches at 7 bases. In germline, CDR1 is MNHNS, CDR2 SASEGT. Trimming cost V 6 bases and J 6 bases; bases outside gene matches: 11. This CDR3 is built from 15 residues. Here the CDR3 DNA reads TGTGCCAGCAGCTTAGACAGGGAGGGCGGTCAGCCCCAGCATTTT. Protein: CASSLDREGGQPQHF.

This clonotype was counted ten times or more. The chain carries TRBV25-1 and TRBJ2-5, with D perhaps given as TRBD1 or TRBD2 (6 bases each). CDR1 and CDR2 from the germline V gene are MGHDK and SYGVNS. Trimming cost V 6 bases and J 4 bases, with 15 bases left between them. The CDR3 has 14 amino acids. In DNA, the CDR3 is TGTGCCAGCAGCCTAGGGGGGAAAGGAGAGACCCAGTACTTC. It yields the protein CASSLGGKGETQYF.

This clonotype showed up just a few times. The CDR3 spells CATSDPSSGGELFF. Written as DNA, the CDR3 is TGTGCCACCAGTGACCCCTCTTCGGGAGGGGAGCTGTTTTTT. The chain uses TRBV24-1 and TRBJ2-2, with TRBD2 as a possible D gene (5 bases). In germline, CDR1 is KGHDR, CDR2 SFDVKD. The CDR3 runs 14 residues. Trimming took off 4 bases at V and 8 bases at J, with 13 bases between the two ends.

The chain employs TRBV2 and TRBJ2-1; TRBD2 matches at 10 bases. Germline V gene sequence: CDR1 SNHLY, CDR2 FYNNEI. V shed 6 bases and J 11 bases; nucleotides not matched to a gene: 4. The CDR3 loop spans 12 amino acids. This CDR3 reads CASRPSGGKQFF. CDR3 nucleotides: TGTGCCAGCAGGCCTAGCGGGGGAAAGCAGTTCTTC.

This clonotype appeared once. The gene calls are TRBV2 and TRBJ1-5; perhaps TRBD1 as D (5 bases). CDR1 is SNHLY and CDR2 is FYNNEI in the germline V gene. This CDR3 spans 15 amino acids. The V gene lost 4 bases and the J gene lost 3 bases, with 13 bases spanning the gap. CDR3 DNA sequence: TGTGCCAGCAGTGGCAGGGACCTCCCCAATCAGCCCCAGCATTTT. Protein: CASSGRDLPNQPQHF.

This clonotype is medium-sized within its sample. The rearrangement uses TRBV15 and TRBJ2-1; 8 bases are shared with TRBD2. This CDR3 spans 15 amino acids. Trimming cost V 1 base and J 1 base; bases outside gene matches: 0. CDR1 is LNHNV and CDR2 is YYDKDF in the germline V gene (reference sequence). This CDR3 is CATSRGGRSYNEQFF. Written as DNA, the CDR3 is TGTGCCACCAGCAGAGGCGGGAGGTCCTACAATGAGCAGTTCTTC.

This clonotype appeared a single time. The chain couples TRBV5-5 to TRBJ1-1; D is unresolved. Germline loops: CDR1 SGHKS, CDR2 YYEKEE (reference sequence). CDR3 length equals 15 residues. V was clipped by 4 bases and J by 5 bases, with 18 bases between them. The CDR3 here is CASSPSGRYRTEAFF. DNA for the CDR3: TGTGCCAGCAGCCCCTCGGGGAGGTATCGTACTGAAGCTTTCTTT. Based on the CDR3 plus reference TRBV5-5 and TRBJ1-1, the full variable domain is DAGVTQSPTHLIKTRGQQVTLRCSPISGHKSVSWYQQVLGQGPQFIFQYYEKEERGRGNFPDRFSARQFPNYSSELNVNALLLGDSALYLCASSPSGRYRTEAFFGQGTRLTVV.

This clonotype was counted many times. The chain links TRBV7-2 to TRBJ2-1; 12 nucleotides line up with TRBD2. The CDR3 has 17 residues. CDR1 and CDR2 from the germline V gene are SGHTA and FQGNSA. J was trimmed by 9 bases and V by 1 base; bases with no gene match: 10. CDR3 DNA sequence: TGTGCCAGCAGCTTAGGTCTAGCGGGAGGGAGTCTCGGTGAGCAGTTCTTC. Residues: CASSLGLAGGSLGEQFF. Full variable domain (remainder filled in from reference TRBV7-2 and TRBJ2-1): GAGVSQSPSNKVTEKGKDVELRCDPISGHTALYWYRQSLGQGLEFLIYFQGNSAPDKSGLPSDRFSAERTGGSVSTLTIQRTQQEDSAVYLCASSLGLAGGSLGEQFFGPGTRLTVL.

V and J are TRBV20-1 and TRBJ2-7, with unresolved D. Trimming took 3 bases from V and 5 from J, leaving 11 bases between them. The CDR3 has 12 residues. Germline CDR1 DFQATT, CDR2 SNEGSKA (reference sequence). The CDR3 protein is CSASGLRDEQYF. The DNA for the CDR3 is TGCAGTGCTAGTGGTCTAAGGGACGAGCAGTACTTC.

This clonotype has at least ten counts. The chain links TRBV9 to TRBJ1-3, with D unresolved. The CDR3 extends over 15 amino acids. Trimming stripped 0 bases from V and 2 bases from J, with 9 bases between. The germline CDR1 and CDR2 sequences are SGDLS and YYNGEE. The CDR3 DNA follows: TGTGCCAGCAGCGTAGAGGCAGGCCCTGGAAACACCATATATTTT. This sequence encodes CASSVEAGPGNTIYF.

The J gene is TRBJ2-7, the V gene TRBV20-1; D is possibly TRBD1 or TRBD2 (5 bases each). Germline V gene data show CDR1 as DFQATT and CDR2 as SNEGSKA (reference sequence). V lost 5 bases and J 6 bases, leaving 20 bases between the germline ends. This CDR3 has 14 amino acids. CDR3 DNA: TGCAGTGCTGTCGACAGAGACTACCATCGCGAGCAGTACTTC. This gives the protein CSAVDRDYHREQYF.

This clonotype has at least ten counts. This chain uses TRBV6-5 with TRBJ2-1; tentative D call: TRBD1 (5 bases). Germline V CDR1 and CDR2: MNHEY, SVGAGI. V was trimmed by 8 bases and J by 9 bases, leaving 11 bases between them. The length of the CDR3 is 11 residues. CDR3 nucleotide sequence: TGTGCCAGCGAAGGGGATGCTGAGCAGTTCTTC. This gives the protein CASEGDAEQFF.

In this sample, this clonotype turned up many times. The rearrangement joins TRBV7-8 to TRBJ1-1; D may be TRBD1 (5 bases). This CDR3 contains 18 residues. The V end lost 1 base, the J end lost 0 bases, and 18 bases lay between the germline ends. Germline V lookup: CDR1 SGHVS, CDR2 FQNEAQ. The CDR3 bases are TGTGCCAGCAGCTTAGTCCCGTCGGGGGGACTCATGAACACTGAAGCTTTCTTT. The encoded protein is CASSLVPSGGLMNTEAFF.

This chain uses TRBV7-6 with TRBJ1-5; D uncertain. Germline V gene sequence: CDR1 SGHVS, CDR2 FNYEAQ. V was shortened by 1 base and J by 1 base, with 8 bases between the two germline ends. There are 15 residues in the CDR3. As DNA, the CDR3 is TGTGCCAGCAGCTTAGGGATGAGGAGCAATCAGCCCCAGCATTTT. This gives the protein CASSLGMRSNQPQHF.

This clonotype was observed at least ten times. The chain joins TRBV19 to TRBJ2-2; TRBD2 aligns across 7 bases. V was pared by 6 bases and J by 6 bases, with 10 bases of the junction left unmatched. CDR3 length: 15 amino acids. The germline V gene encodes CDR1 LNHDA and CDR2 SQIVND (reference sequence). The CDR3 spells CASSYDGLVSGELFF. In nucleotides, the CDR3 is TGTGCCAGTAGCTATGACGGACTAGTTTCCGGGGAGCTGTTTTTT.

On this clonotype: This likely comes from a read error, as the CDR3 has no conserved phenylalanine or tryptophan at its end. It is unclear where the CDR3 begins or ends on the DNA, so no DNA is shown, and the CDR3 is as TCRdb lists it. This chain uses TRBV9 with TRBJ1-6; the table's D call of TRBD1 was not tested on the DNA. Germline CDR1 SGDLS, CDR2 YYNGEE. A total of 15 residues make up the CDR3, ends included. Here the CDR3 reads CASSVGGAGDSPPHL.

This clonotype was counted at least ten times. The chain employs TRBV2 and TRBJ1-2; the D gene is possibly TRBD1 (5 bases). The CDR3 totals 13 residues. CDR1 is SNHLY and CDR2 is FYNNEI in the germline V gene. V lost 5 bases, J lost 7 bases, and 14 bases lay in between. DNA for the CDR3: TGTGCCAGCAGTAATGGGCAGGGAGGTGGCTACACCTTC. It is translated as CASSNGQGGGYTF.

This clonotype was found many times. The genes are TRBV2 and TRBJ2-3; 14 bases line up with TRBD2. The CDR3 runs 19 residues. The V segment lost 1 base and the J segment 1 base; nucleotides outside the gene matches: 7. The germline CDR1 and CDR2 sequences are SNHLY and FYNNEI. CDR3 residues: CASSEGLAGGLGGTDTQYF. In nucleotides, the CDR3 is TGTGCCAGCAGTGAAGGACTAGCGGGAGGGCTTGGTGGCACAGATACGCAGTATTTT.

This clonotype has only a few counts. In DNA, the CDR3 is TGTGCCAGCTCACCGGACTTATCATCTGGAAACACCATATATTTT. Translation: CASSPDLSSGNTIYF. The genes are TRBV18 and TRBJ1-3; D unclear. Trimming stripped 3 bases from V and 1 base from J, with 10 bases between. Germline V gives CDR1 KGHSH, CDR2 LQKENI. CDR3 length: 15 residues.

The gene calls are TRBV9 and TRBJ2-7; tentative D call: TRBD2 (6 bases). The germline V gene has CDR1 SGDLS and CDR2 YYNGEE. There are 16 residues in the CDR3. Trimming took 0 bases from V and 2 from J, leaving 15 bases between them. The CDR3 DNA follows: TGTGCCAGCAGCGTAGCTGATGCCGGGAGTGCCTACGAGCAGTACTTC. It specifies CASSVADAGSAYEQYF.

The chain has TRBV7-2 and TRBJ1-1; D is perhaps TRBD1 (6 bases). The V gene's germline CDR1 is SGHTA and CDR2 FQGNSA. Trimming pared 6 bases from V and 9 bases from J, leaving 17 bases between. The CDR3 has 13 amino acids. DNA for the CDR3: TGTGCCAGCAGTGACCCGGGGGCATTTAAAGCTTTCTTT. Translating gives CASSDPGAFKAFF.

The J gene is TRBJ1-2, the V gene TRBV19; 7 bases line up with TRBD1. The ends lost 6 bases at V and 7 bases at J; junction bases unmatched: 8. CDR3 length: 13 residues. Germline V gene lookup returns CDR1 LNHDA and CDR2 SQIVND (reference sequence). The CDR3 loop is CASRSQGLGGYTF. The CDR3 DNA is TGTGCCAGTAGGTCACAGGGGCTGGGTGGCTACACCTTC. Based on the CDR3 plus reference TRBV19 and TRBJ1-2, the full variable domain is DGGITQSPKYLFRKEGQNVTLSCEQNLNHDAMYWYRQDPGQGLRLIYYSQIVNDFQKGDIAEGYSVSREKKESFPLTVTSAQKNPTAFYLCASRSQGLGGYTFGSGTRLTVV.

V is TRBV18 and J is TRBJ1-5; 8 bases align to TRBD1. The CDR3 is 14 residues long. Unmatched junction bases numbered 6, after V lost 6 bases and J lost 5 bases. Germline CDR1 is KGHSH and CDR2 is LQKENI. Here the CDR3 reads CASSLDRGDQPQHF. The CDR3 DNA reads as TGTGCCAGCTCTCTCGACAGGGGAGATCAGCCCCAGCATTTT.